This T cell receptor beta chain is from a study of beta chain features in type 1 diabetes (dated by TCRdb to 2017 to 2018). A note on the overall study: Patients and healthy donors did not differ in mean age, gender distribution, total cell number or subset yield. Across all samples, approximately 98,000,000 sorted cells were examined, and cell number per subset correlated strongly with RNA yield. In the study, recently diagnosed type 1 diabetes patients and matched healthy donors were compared on the TCRB repertoires of their sorted circulating CD4+ T cell subsets. Whereas all 30 or so donors provided naive and central memory subsets, regulatory and stem cell-like memory subsets were isolated from just 8 patients and roughly eight healthy donors.

Notes on this clone: What antigen it recognizes has not been identified. One base away there is no much larger clone; base qualities are not given.

Sequences SEHNR (CDR1) and FQNEAQ (CDR2) are obtained from the germline V gene (reference sequence). Spanning cysteine to phenylalanine, the CDR3 consists of 14 amino acids. Only the CDR3 DNA stays, 42 bases, in frame from base 1. V is shortened by 5 bases, J by 6 bases, and the region joining them spans 14 bases. Each donor gave one peripheral blood draw, approximately 100 mL on average, collected into heparinised tubes. A BD FACSAria II was used to sort naive, central memory, regulatory and stem cell-like memory CD4+ T cells with a panel that included CD45RO, CCR7, CD25, CD127, CD95 and CD27. A purity above 98% was achieved for all sorted populations. PBMCs were separated immediately by Lymphoprep density gradient centrifugation and were stained directly, without being cultured. So that batch effects would be minimized, each experiment stained and sorted samples in pairs, pairing one healthy donor with one patient.

Summary of the overall study and its limitations: PCR may preferentially amplify shorter templates, but because patient and control samples were amplified and corrected together, any resulting skew would affect both groups equally. Type 1 diabetes patients showed a moderate but significant shortening of TCRB CDR3 length in all four CD4+ subsets. Fewer insertions and more nucleotide deletions at VDJ recombination sites were observed in patients with type 1 diabetes, implying thymic rearrangement abnormalities. Because the HLA sub-analyses included only small numbers of individuals, any influence of HLA type on TCRB rearrangement was left unresolved. Naive, central memory and regulatory TCRB repertoires appeared to be more alike among patients than among healthy donors. Because cDNA was sequenced instead of genomic DNA, activated cells with high expression could be over-represented, although the groups did not differ in activation or CD3 levels.

The entire isolated RNA was reverse transcribed using the High Capacity cDNA Reverse Transcription Kit, and thus expressed TCRB transcripts were sequenced. Deep immunoSEQ sequencing was performed on naive, central memory and regulatory T cell samples, with an average of around 3.5 million total reads per sample. Sorted cells were lysed in RLT buffer and RNA was extracted with DNase-treated RNeasy Micro or Mini kits, depending on cell number. To prevent cross-contamination, each cell subset was processed individually, whereas patient and healthy donor samples were processed jointly. The immunoSEQ multiplex PCR was used to amplify TCRB sequences from cDNA, yielding 87-bp fragments that span the CDR3 region. Amplicons were sequenced on the Illumina HiSeq platform. The published analysis was carried out like this. Synthetic template baselines were used to correct PCR bias computationally, reads within Hamming distance 2 were collapsed, and singletons that could not be merged were discarded. By aligning reads against IMGT, V, D and J genes, CDR3 length, and insertions or deletions at six rearrangement sites were assigned. Within each subset, clonotype counts were normalized to sorted cell number, after which true diversity and Gini coefficients were computed with the tcR R package. Repertoire sharing was quantified using the overlap coefficient calculated on TCRB nucleotide sequences. The clones in this table, taken by TCRdb from immuneACCESS, are in-frame only. Not every clone is retained; where verified, under half of the shortfall comes from an unresolved V gene, and the cause of the rest is unknown. The DNA gave D and trimming, while V, J and clone size come from that table. In all, the sample holds around 97,000 clones, and under 30% of those were seen once. Of the sample, 0.5% to 0.55% falls within the top ten clones.

The sequence came from a woman aged 18-35 years with type 1 diabetes. The rearranged segments are TRBV7-9 and TRBJ2-1; matching of 6 bases hints at TRBD2 as the D gene. Sequenced input: central memory CD4+ T cells from blood. The CDR3 sequence is CASSPKTRANEQFF. The base sequence is TGTGCCAGCAGCCCTAAGACTAGAGCCAATGAGCAGTTCTTC.